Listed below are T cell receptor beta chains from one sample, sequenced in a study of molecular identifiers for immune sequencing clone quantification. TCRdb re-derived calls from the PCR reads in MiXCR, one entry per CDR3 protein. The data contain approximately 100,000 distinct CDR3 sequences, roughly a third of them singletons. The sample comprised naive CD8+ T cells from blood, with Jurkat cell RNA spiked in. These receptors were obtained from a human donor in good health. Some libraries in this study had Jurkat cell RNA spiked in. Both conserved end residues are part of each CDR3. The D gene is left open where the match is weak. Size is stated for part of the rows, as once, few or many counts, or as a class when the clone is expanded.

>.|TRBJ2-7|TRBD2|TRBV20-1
CSARGREGLYEQYF
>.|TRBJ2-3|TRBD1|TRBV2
CASRGSRDRVSDTQYF
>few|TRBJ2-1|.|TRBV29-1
CSVVRAEQFF
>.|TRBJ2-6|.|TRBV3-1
CASSQDIGFWTVEANVLTF
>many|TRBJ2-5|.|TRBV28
CASGTAQETQYF
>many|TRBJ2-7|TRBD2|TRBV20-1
CSAPPGLAYEQYF
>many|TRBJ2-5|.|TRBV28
CASSHPQETQYF
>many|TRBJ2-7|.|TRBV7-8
CASSLGPGTGREYF
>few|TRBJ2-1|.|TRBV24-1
CATSAADRHYNEQFF
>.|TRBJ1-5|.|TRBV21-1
CASSHGCGRSGPQLF
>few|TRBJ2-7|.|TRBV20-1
CSARDQVRVYEQYF
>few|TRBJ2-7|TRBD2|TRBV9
CASSPPDPGTSGSYEQYF